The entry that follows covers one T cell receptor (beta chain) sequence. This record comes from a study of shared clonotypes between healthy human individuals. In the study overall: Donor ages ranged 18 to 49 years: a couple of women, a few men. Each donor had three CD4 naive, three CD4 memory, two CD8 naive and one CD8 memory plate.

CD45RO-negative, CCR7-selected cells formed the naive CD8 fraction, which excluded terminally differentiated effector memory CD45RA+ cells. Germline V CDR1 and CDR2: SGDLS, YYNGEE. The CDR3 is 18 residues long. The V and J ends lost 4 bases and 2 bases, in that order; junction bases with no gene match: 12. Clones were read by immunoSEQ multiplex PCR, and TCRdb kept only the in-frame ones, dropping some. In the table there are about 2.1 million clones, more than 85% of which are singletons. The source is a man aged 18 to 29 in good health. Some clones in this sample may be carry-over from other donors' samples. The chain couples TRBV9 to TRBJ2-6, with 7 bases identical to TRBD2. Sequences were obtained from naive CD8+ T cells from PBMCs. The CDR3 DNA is TGTGCCAGCAGCTTCCCTCCCTATGGGGGGGCTGGGGCCAACGTCCTGACTTTC. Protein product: CASSFPPYGGAGANVLTF.